This entry lists 2 T cell receptor beta chains sequenced from one sample in a study of blood T cell repertoires in COVID-19. Assay used: immunoSEQ multiplex PCR; TCRdb lists only in-frame clones, some missing. The sample records approximately 88,000 clones, roughly 80% being singletons. Material: peripheral blood. All receptors come from a man between 65 and 79 years old with COVID-19, enrolled during active disease.

The chain carries TRBV5-4 and TRBJ1-2, with no clear D. In germline, CDR1 is SGHNT, CDR2 YYREEE (reference sequence). V lost 1 base to trimming and J lost 8 bases, with 9 bases between them. The CDR3 length is 12 residues. The CDR3 DNA is TGTGCCAGCAGCTTGCTTGAGTTAGGCTACACCTTC. Its translation is CASSLLELGYTF.

The chain has TRBV27 and TRBJ1-2, with TRBD1 as a possible D gene (5 bases). The length of the CDR3 is 15 residues. The V end was cut by 6 bases, the J end by 3 bases, with 17 bases between. Germline V CDR1 and CDR2: MNHEY, SMNVEV (reference sequence). As DNA, the CDR3 is TGTGCCAGCAGCCGTAAGGGGCGGGGAGACTATGGCTACACCTTC. Its translation is CASSRKGRGDYGYTF.